The 8 T cell receptor beta chains listed next were all sequenced from one sample in a study of metastatic and nonmetastatic thyroid tumors. Patients underwent thyroid surgery, and none had received any treatment before it. Via MiXCR, TCRdb re-called the PCR reads. The sample comprises some 52,000 clones, under 20% of which are singletons, and under 3% rests with the top ten. The sequenced sample was blood. Receptors originate from a female donor with papillary thyroid cancer or a benign thyroid nodule (not recorded which). Some clones in this sample may be carry-over from other donors' samples.

This clone was counted between two and nine times. Possible read error: a much larger clone is one base away. The chain carries TRBV6-1 and TRBJ2-7, with 9 bases matching TRBD1. CDR1 and CDR2 from the germline V gene are MNHNS and SASEGT. The ends lost 7 bases at V and 4 bases at J; junction bases unmatched: 5. CDR3 length: 13 amino acids. The CDR3 DNA reads as TGTGCCAGCATCCCAGGACAGGGGTACGAGCAGTACTTC. This gives the protein CASIPGQGYEQYF.

About this clone itself: The junction differs from germline at one of its ends, possibly a read error. V gene TRBV6-1 combines with J gene TRBJ1-3; D is unresolved. Germline V gene lookup returns CDR1 MNHNS and CDR2 SASEGT. The CDR3 consists of 12 residues. The CDR3 loop is CASSESHSVPLF. For the CDR3, the DNA is TGTGCCAGCAGTGAATCGCACAGCGTTCCCCTATTT.

This chain connects TRBV4-1 to TRBJ1-5; no clear D gene. This CDR3 region has 14 residues. V gave up 5 bases and J gave up 0 bases, with 8 bases separating them. CDR1 is MGHRA and CDR2 is YSYEKL in the germline V gene. The CDR3 DNA is TGCGCCAGCAGCGGGGAGTATAGCAATCAGCCCCAGCATTTT. Translating it yields CASSGEYSNQPQHF.

The CDR3: CASIQYSDRGRQETQYF. Here the CDR3 DNA reads TGTGCCAGCATCCAGTATTCTGACAGGGGAAGGCAAGAGACCCAGTACTTC. V is TRBV27 and J is TRBJ2-5; 8 bases are shared with TRBD1. From germline, CDR1 is MNHEY and CDR2 SMNVEV (reference sequence). Trimming cost V 7 bases and J 2 bases; bases outside gene matches: 15. The CDR3 consists of 17 residues.

The rearrangement uses TRBV20-1 and TRBJ1-2; no clear D. Germline loops: CDR1 DFQATT, CDR2 SNEGSKA (reference sequence). The CDR3 sequence is 9 residues long. V lost 6 bases, J lost 8 bases, and 7 bases lay in between. As DNA, the CDR3 is TGCAGTGCCCTTGAGGGCTACACCTTC. As protein: CSALEGYTF.

This clone was seen many times. The V call is TRBV7-8, the J call TRBJ2-2, with D perhaps assigned TRBD1 or TRBD2 (5 bases each). The germline V and J ends were trimmed by 0 bases and 3 bases, with 11 bases remaining between them. Germline V gene data show CDR1 as SGHVS and CDR2 as FQNEAQ. The CDR3 length is 16 residues. The CDR3 DNA is TGTGCCAGCAGCTTAGCGTTCAGAGGGGACACCGGGGAGCTGTTTTTT. Protein product: CASSLAFRGDTGELFF.

Details on this clone: Since the CDR3 does not end with the conserved phenylalanine or tryptophan, this likely comes from a read error. V and J are TRBV30 and TRBJ1-6; no definite D call. CDR3 length equals 14 residues. V was pared by 6 bases and J by 7 bases, with 16 bases between. CDR1 GTSNPN and CDR2 SVGIG come from the germline V gene (reference sequence). The CDR3 DNA follows: TGTGCCTGCAAACATACACTTACCAATTCACCCCTCCACTAT. Its translation: CACKHTLTNSPLHY.

In the case of this clone: A much bigger clone sits one base away, suggesting this may be a read error. The rearrangement joins TRBV27 to TRBJ1-4; no definite D call. Trimming took 5 bases from V and 6 from J, leaving 19 bases between them. The CDR3 loop spans 16 amino acids. Germline V gene sequence: CDR1 MNHEY, CDR2 SMNVEV (reference sequence). CDR3 residues: CASSLGSGHGDEKLFF. CDR3 nucleotide sequence: TGTGCCAGCAGTCTGGGGAGTGGCCACGGAGATGAAAAACTGTTTTTT.